The next 31 T cell receptor beta chains were all read from a single sample in a study of T cell changes during pregnancy in multiple sclerosis. Produced via immunoSEQ multiplex PCR; TCRdb's table is partial and in-frame only. This table holds 35,000 to 55,000 clones, 85% to 95% found once. The source was CD8+ T cells from peripheral blood mononuclear cells, collected after pregnancy. Receptors were obtained from a female donor with multiple sclerosis, enrolled in a pregnancy study.

The chain uses TRBV7-3 and TRBJ2-1; 9 nucleotides line up with TRBD2. Germline V CDR1 and CDR2: SGHTA, FQGTGA. The V segment lost 5 bases and the J segment 4 bases; nucleotides outside the gene matches: 9. CDR3 size: 16 residues. As DNA, the CDR3 is TGTGCCAGCAGCCCGGTGGGGACTAGCTGGTACAATGAGCAGTTCTTC. This translates into CASSPVGTSWYNEQFF. Together with reference TRBV7-3 and TRBJ2-1, the CDR3 gives the full variable domain: GAGVSQTPSNKVTEKGKYVELRCDPISGHTALYWYRQSLGQGPEFLIYFQGTGAADDSGLPNDRFFAVRPEGSVSTLKIQRTERGDSAVYLCASSPVGTSWYNEQFFGPGTRLTVL.

The V and J genes are TRBV2 and TRBJ2-1; TRBD1 matches 9 bases. This CDR3 comprises 15 residues. Germline CDR1 and CDR2: SNHLY and FYNNEI. Germline trimming cut 7 bases from V and 2 bases from J; bases unmatched to any gene: 6. The CDR3 here is CASNVRTGAYNEQFF. In DNA, the CDR3 is TGTGCCAGCAATGTAAGGACAGGGGCCTACAATGAGCAGTTCTTC.

V is TRBV5-5 and J is TRBJ1-6, with D possibly matching TRBD1 (5 bases). The V and J ends lost 5 bases and 7 bases respectively, with 16 bases between them. Germline-derived CDR1 and CDR2 are SGHKS and YYEKEE (reference sequence). CDR3 length: 15 amino acids. CDR3 protein: CASSSEKGRNSPLHF. CDR3 sequence (DNA): TGTGCCAGCAGTTCTGAGAAGGGGAGGAATTCACCCCTCCACTTT.

V usage is TRBV4-3 and J usage is TRBJ2-1; D is perhaps TRBD2 (7 bases). Trimming stripped 3 bases from V and 4 bases from J, with 22 bases between. Germline-derived CDR1 and CDR2 are LGHNA and YSLEER. The CDR3 has 18 amino acids. The CDR3 reads CASSQNRGRGGAYNEQFF. The CDR3 region has the DNA TGCGCCAGCAGCCAGAACCGGGGCCGAGGGGGGGCTTACAATGAGCAGTTCTTC.

The V and J genes are TRBV14 and TRBJ2-7; 12 nucleotides agree with TRBD2. This CDR3 comprises 14 residues. Looked up from germline, CDR1 is SGHDN and CDR2 is FVKESK. With 5 bases clipped from V and 5 bases from J, the junction kept 4 bases outside the gene matches. CDR3 loop: CASSTTSGSHEQYF. CDR3 sequence (DNA): TGTGCCAGCAGCACGACTAGCGGGAGCCACGAGCAGTACTTC.

This sequence joins TRBV2 and TRBJ1-2; perhaps TRBD1 as D (5 bases). Per the germline V gene, CDR1 is SNHLY and CDR2 is FYNNEI. With 3 bases removed from V and 0 bases from J, the gap between germline ends came to 5 bases. CDR3 length: 13 residues. The CDR3 here is CASSDRANYGYTF. The CDR3 nucleotides read TGTGCCAGCAGTGACAGGGCTAACTATGGCTACACCTTC.

V and J are TRBV5-1 and TRBJ2-2; 8 positions agree with TRBD1. The CDR3 length is 17 residues. With 2 bases clipped from V and 7 bases from J, the junction kept 13 bases outside the gene matches. Germline lookup yields CDR1 SGHRS and CDR2 YFSETQ. The chain's CDR3 is CASSFSHQTGAGGELFF. CDR3 DNA: TGCGCCAGCAGCTTTTCCCATCAGACAGGGGCAGGCGGGGAGCTGTTTTTT.

This chain uses TRBV7-9 with TRBJ2-1; tentatively, D is TRBD2 (6 bases). The CDR3 has 16 residues. Germline CDR1 and CDR2: SEHNR and FQNEAQ (reference sequence). Trimming left V 3 bases short and J 8 bases short, with 20 bases between. The CDR3 nucleotides are TGTGCCAGCAGCTTTCCACTGGAGGGCCTGGGTTATGAGCAGTTCTTC. Translation: CASSFPLEGLGYEQFF.

The CDR3 region has the DNA TGTGCCAGCAGCCAAGCTAGCGGGCCGGCCGGGGAGCTGTTTTTT. Translating gives CASSQASGPAGELFF. The V call is TRBV4-2, the J call TRBJ2-2; 8 bases fit TRBD2. The CDR3 is 15 amino acids. The ends lost 1 base at V and 6 bases at J; junction bases unmatched: 4. The germline V gene encodes CDR1 LGHNA and CDR2 YNFKEQ.

The rearrangement uses TRBV7-9 and TRBJ1-2; D is unresolved. V shed 4 bases and J shed 1 base, with 19 bases lying between them. Germline assignment: CDR1 SEHNR and CDR2 FQNEAQ (reference sequence). CDR3 length: 17 amino acids. CDR3 in DNA: TGTGCCAGCAGCTGGATATTGGAGCCCGCTGATAACTATGGCTACACCTTC. It translates to CASSWILEPADNYGYTF.

V usage is TRBV2 and J usage is TRBJ2-3, with 9 bases that match TRBD1. CDR3 length: 16 amino acids. V lost 2 bases and J lost 2; bases outside the gene matches: 5. Germline-derived CDR1 and CDR2 are SNHLY and FYNNEI. The CDR3 region is CASSETQGAVTDTQYF. The CDR3 DNA is TGTGCCAGCAGTGAAACACAGGGGGCGGTCACAGATACGCAGTATTTT.

The V and J genes are TRBV15 and TRBJ1-5; TRBD1 might be the D (5 bases). V shed 0 bases and J shed 4 bases, with 10 bases lying between them. Germline-derived CDR1 and CDR2 are LNHNV and YYDKDF (reference sequence). This CDR3 is 15 amino acids long. CDR3 loop: CATSRDLGGNQPQHF. The CDR3 nucleotides read TGTGCCACCAGCAGAGATTTGGGGGGGAATCAGCCCCAGCATTTT.

The chain combines TRBV7-2 with TRBJ2-1; D unclear. The CDR3 loop spans 14 amino acids. The germline gives CDR1 SGHTA, CDR2 FQGNSA. V was trimmed by 2 bases and J by 5 bases, leaving 10 bases between them. The CDR3 region is CASSLIAGHNEQFF. Written as DNA, the CDR3 is TGTGCCAGCAGCTTAATTGCAGGCCACAATGAGCAGTTCTTC.

The chain has TRBV29-1 and TRBJ2-7; the D is unclear. Trimming shortened V by 6 bases and J by 2 bases, and 17 bases separated the two germline ends. Germline CDR1 is SQVTM and CDR2 is ANQGSEA. The CDR3 has 14 amino acids. CDR3 nucleotides: TGCAGCGTCCAAGATCCCCTGGGCACCTACGAGCAGTACTTC. This sequence encodes CSVQDPLGTYEQYF.

This clone was counted once. This sequence joins TRBV21-1 and TRBJ2-5; the D call in the table, TRBD1, was not verified against the DNA. TRBV21-1 is deemed a pseudogene. The CDR3 has 16 amino acids. CDR3 sequence: CASSVRDKTDRETQYF. In nucleotides, the CDR3 is TGTGCCAGCAGCGTCCGGGACAAGACGGATCGAGAGACCCAGTACTTC.

The genes are TRBV4-1 and TRBJ2-5, with 7 bases matching TRBD2. V lost 0 bases and J lost 2; bases outside the gene matches: 6. There are 16 residues in the CDR3. CDR1 and CDR2 (germline): MGHRA, YSYEKL. The CDR3 spells CASSQDPLAAQETQYF. CDR3 coding DNA: TGCGCCAGCAGCCAAGATCCCCTAGCGGCTCAAGAGACCCAGTACTTC.

V gene TRBV15 combines with J gene TRBJ2-7; the D gene is possibly TRBD2 (6 bases). From germline, CDR1 is LNHNV and CDR2 YYDKDF (reference sequence). The CDR3 sequence is 15 residues long. Between the trimmed V and J ends, which lost 1 base and 5 bases, there was a span of 15 bases. CDR3 nucleotide sequence: TGTGCCACCAGCAGAGCACGGGAGCGGTCGGACGAGCAGTACTTC. Its protein product is CATSRARERSDEQYF. The full variable domain, in which reference TRBV15 and TRBJ2-7 provide the parts outside the CDR3, is DAMVIQNPRYQVTQFGKPVTLSCSQTLNHNVMYWYQQKSSQAPKLLFHYYDKDFNNEADTPDNFQSRRPNTSFCFLDIRSPGLGDTAMYLCATSRARERSDEQYFGPGTRLTVT.

This chain links TRBV19 with TRBJ2-1; 13 nucleotides agree with TRBD2. Losses at the gene ends were 7 bases for V and 7 bases for J; bases not matched to a gene: 4. Germline-derived CDR1 and CDR2 are LNHDA and SQIVND (reference sequence). The CDR3 totals 14 residues. CDR3 DNA sequence: TGTGCCAGTACTACTAGCGGGAGGGTTAATGAGCAGTTCTTC. Its protein is CASTTSGRVNEQFF. Full variable domain (missing parts from reference TRBV19 and TRBJ2-1): DGGITQSPKYLFRKEGQNVTLSCEQNLNHDAMYWYRQDPGQGLRLIYYSQIVNDFQKGDIAEGYSVSREKKESFPLTVTSAQKNPTAFYLCASTTSGRVNEQFFGPGTRLTVL.

In its sample, this clone was seen once. The rearrangement links TRBV27 to TRBJ1-2; a weak D match, TRBD1 (5 bases). The CDR3 totals 13 residues. Trimming cost V 2 bases and J 6 bases, with 10 bases left between them. Germline loops: CDR1 MNHEY, CDR2 SMNVEV (reference sequence). CDR3 amino acids: CASSLSRVNGYTF. CDR3 sequence (DNA): TGTGCCAGCAGTTTAAGCAGGGTAAATGGCTACACCTTC.

This chain links TRBV5-5 with TRBJ1-1; tentative D call: TRBD1 (6 bases). CDR3 length equals 17 residues. From germline, CDR1 is SGHKS and CDR2 YYEKEE (reference sequence). Trimming took off 4 bases at V and 4 bases at J, with 23 bases between the two ends. The CDR3: CASSPPKPGALITEAFF. In DNA, the CDR3 is TGTGCCAGCAGCCCACCCAAGCCAGGGGCCTTGATCACTGAAGCTTTCTTT.

This chain links TRBV2 with TRBJ2-1; D is unclear. Germline V lookup: CDR1 SNHLY, CDR2 FYNNEI. V gave up 4 bases and J gave up 1 base, with 8 bases separating them. The CDR3 loop spans 14 amino acids. In DNA form, the CDR3 reads TGTGCCAGCAGTGGACTTGTGTCCTACAATGAGCAGTTCTTC. This encodes CASSGLVSYNEQFF.

This clone was recorded a few times. The chain couples TRBV4-2 to TRBJ1-5, with TRBD1 matching over 8 bases. Trimming removed 0 bases from V and 2 bases from J; junction bases left unmatched: 9. In germline, CDR1 is LGHNA, CDR2 YNFKEQ. The CDR3 is 18 amino acids. CDR3 amino acids: CASSQERAGGGGNQPQHF. CDR3 sequence (DNA): TGTGCCAGCAGCCAAGAGCGGGCAGGGGGCGGGGGCAATCAGCCCCAGCATTTT.

This clone was recorded once. This rearrangement joins TRBV5-1 to TRBJ1-1; D gene ambiguous. V lost 4 bases to trimming and J lost 1 base, with 14 bases between them. Germline-derived CDR1 and CDR2 are SGHRS and YFSETQ. This CDR3 spans 15 amino acids. The CDR3 sequence is CASSPDGRQNTEAFF. In DNA, the CDR3 is TGCGCCAGCAGCCCGGACGGGAGGCAGAACACTGAAGCTTTCTTT. Full variable domain (rest looked up from reference TRBV5-1 and TRBJ1-1): KAGVTQTPRYLIKTRGQQVTLSCSPISGHRSVSWYQQTPGQGLQFLFEYFSETQRNKGNFPGRFSGRQFSNSRSEMNVSTLELGDSALYLCASSPDGRQNTEAFFGQGTRLTVV.

The chain uses TRBV4-1 and TRBJ2-5, with D tentatively TRBD1 (5 bases). Germline CDR1 MGHRA, CDR2 YSYEKL. Trimming cost V 1 base and J 0 bases, with 15 bases left between them. The CDR3 has 17 residues. The CDR3, as DNA: TGCGCCAGCAGCCAAGGCCTGCAAGCAGGGAACCAAGAGACCCAGTACTTC. Amino acids: CASSQGLQAGNQETQYF.

The chain joins TRBV29-1 to TRBJ2-1, with D possibly TRBD2 on 5 matching bases. The V end was cut by 0 bases, the J end by 0 bases, with 12 bases between. The CDR3 is 16 amino acids. The V gene's germline CDR1 is SQVTM and CDR2 ANQGSEA. In DNA form, the CDR3 reads TGCAGCGTTGAAGATAGGAGGACGGCCTCCTACAATGAGCAGTTCTTC. Translation gives CSVEDRRTASYNEQFF.

The chain recombines TRBV7-8 with TRBJ1-1, with D unclear. The CDR3 is 19 amino acids. Trimming left V 3 bases short and J 6 bases short, with 29 bases between. CDR1 SGHVS and CDR2 FQNEAQ come from the germline V gene. The CDR3 is CASSLVPGADPRTLAEAFF. The CDR3, as DNA: TGTGCCAGCAGCTTGGTACCGGGAGCCGACCCTCGCACCTTGGCTGAAGCTTTCTTT.

This clone was seen once. The chain recombines TRBV27 with TRBJ1-1; weak D call: TRBD1 (5 bases). Germline-derived CDR1 and CDR2 are MNHEY and SMNVEV (reference sequence). The CDR3 spans 14 residues. Trimming removed 6 bases from V and 2 bases from J, with 13 bases in between. The CDR3 DNA reads as TGTGCCAGCAGATTACTCGACAGAAACACTGAAGCTTTCTTT. Protein sequence: CASRLLDRNTEAFF.

J is TRBJ1-5 and V is TRBV15; no firm D call. The CDR3 consists of 17 residues. V gave up 0 bases and J gave up 1 base, with 13 bases separating them. Germline-derived CDR1 and CDR2 are LNHNV and YYDKDF (reference sequence). CDR3 nucleotide sequence: TGTGCCACCAGCAGAGAGTTCAGAGGGAGAAGCAATCAGCCCCAGCATTTT. It codes for CATSREFRGRSNQPQHF.

The V gene is TRBV7-8, the J gene TRBJ2-7; D unclear. V dropped 5 bases and J dropped 1 base, with 18 bases sitting between them. Germline CDR1 is SGHVS and CDR2 is FQNEAQ. This CDR3 spans 16 amino acids. CDR3 sequence: CASSKDARDTSYEQYF. As DNA, the CDR3 is TGTGCCAGCAGCAAAGACGCCCGTGACACGTCCTACGAGCAGTACTTC.

The chain joins TRBV30 to TRBJ2-2, with TRBD2 identical over 9 bases. CDR3 length equals 14 residues. In germline, CDR1 is GTSNPN, CDR2 SVGIG (reference sequence). V was pared by 3 bases and J by 1 base, with 0 bases of the junction left unmatched. CDR3 protein: CAWRTSGNTGELFF. The DNA for the CDR3 is TGTGCCTGGAGGACTAGCGGGAACACCGGGGAGCTGTTTTTT.

The chain has TRBV7-3 and TRBJ2-3; weak D call: TRBD2 (5 bases). Looked up from germline, CDR1 is SGHTA and CDR2 is FQGTGA. This CDR3 has 15 residues. V was clipped by 2 bases and J by 2 bases, with 11 bases between them. CDR3 protein: CASSLGPGYTDTQYF. CDR3 DNA: TGTGCCAGCAGCTTAGGCCCGGGGTACACAGATACGCAGTATTTT.